The source of this T cell receptor (beta chain) is a study of CD8 T cells in Susac syndrome. Study results and caveats: The study conceded that its TCR sequencing and HLA analysis involved relatively few individuals.

In the case of this clonotype: What it recognizes is unknown.

Random-hexamer reverse transcription was applied to about 0.45 to 1 ug RNA. Each CDR3 protein gets one entry after TCRdb re-called the immunoSEQ multiplex PCR reads with MiXCR. The data show approximately 180,000 distinct CDR3 sequences, with 90% to 96% seen just once and approximately 0.1% held by the top ten. There are 17 residues in the CDR3. Germline CDR1 reads SGHTA; CDR2 reads FQGNSA. Unmatched junction bases numbered 12, after V lost 7 bases and J lost 1 base. Sequences were obtained from CD4+ T cells from PBMCs. This sequence was found in a human donor with multiple sclerosis. The chain combines TRBV7-2 with TRBJ2-2; TRBD1 agrees at 7 bases. CDR3 nucleotides: TGTGCCAGCACCCCAGGGACAGCTACCTTGAACACCGGGGAGCTGTTTTTT. It encodes CASTPGTATLNTGELFF.